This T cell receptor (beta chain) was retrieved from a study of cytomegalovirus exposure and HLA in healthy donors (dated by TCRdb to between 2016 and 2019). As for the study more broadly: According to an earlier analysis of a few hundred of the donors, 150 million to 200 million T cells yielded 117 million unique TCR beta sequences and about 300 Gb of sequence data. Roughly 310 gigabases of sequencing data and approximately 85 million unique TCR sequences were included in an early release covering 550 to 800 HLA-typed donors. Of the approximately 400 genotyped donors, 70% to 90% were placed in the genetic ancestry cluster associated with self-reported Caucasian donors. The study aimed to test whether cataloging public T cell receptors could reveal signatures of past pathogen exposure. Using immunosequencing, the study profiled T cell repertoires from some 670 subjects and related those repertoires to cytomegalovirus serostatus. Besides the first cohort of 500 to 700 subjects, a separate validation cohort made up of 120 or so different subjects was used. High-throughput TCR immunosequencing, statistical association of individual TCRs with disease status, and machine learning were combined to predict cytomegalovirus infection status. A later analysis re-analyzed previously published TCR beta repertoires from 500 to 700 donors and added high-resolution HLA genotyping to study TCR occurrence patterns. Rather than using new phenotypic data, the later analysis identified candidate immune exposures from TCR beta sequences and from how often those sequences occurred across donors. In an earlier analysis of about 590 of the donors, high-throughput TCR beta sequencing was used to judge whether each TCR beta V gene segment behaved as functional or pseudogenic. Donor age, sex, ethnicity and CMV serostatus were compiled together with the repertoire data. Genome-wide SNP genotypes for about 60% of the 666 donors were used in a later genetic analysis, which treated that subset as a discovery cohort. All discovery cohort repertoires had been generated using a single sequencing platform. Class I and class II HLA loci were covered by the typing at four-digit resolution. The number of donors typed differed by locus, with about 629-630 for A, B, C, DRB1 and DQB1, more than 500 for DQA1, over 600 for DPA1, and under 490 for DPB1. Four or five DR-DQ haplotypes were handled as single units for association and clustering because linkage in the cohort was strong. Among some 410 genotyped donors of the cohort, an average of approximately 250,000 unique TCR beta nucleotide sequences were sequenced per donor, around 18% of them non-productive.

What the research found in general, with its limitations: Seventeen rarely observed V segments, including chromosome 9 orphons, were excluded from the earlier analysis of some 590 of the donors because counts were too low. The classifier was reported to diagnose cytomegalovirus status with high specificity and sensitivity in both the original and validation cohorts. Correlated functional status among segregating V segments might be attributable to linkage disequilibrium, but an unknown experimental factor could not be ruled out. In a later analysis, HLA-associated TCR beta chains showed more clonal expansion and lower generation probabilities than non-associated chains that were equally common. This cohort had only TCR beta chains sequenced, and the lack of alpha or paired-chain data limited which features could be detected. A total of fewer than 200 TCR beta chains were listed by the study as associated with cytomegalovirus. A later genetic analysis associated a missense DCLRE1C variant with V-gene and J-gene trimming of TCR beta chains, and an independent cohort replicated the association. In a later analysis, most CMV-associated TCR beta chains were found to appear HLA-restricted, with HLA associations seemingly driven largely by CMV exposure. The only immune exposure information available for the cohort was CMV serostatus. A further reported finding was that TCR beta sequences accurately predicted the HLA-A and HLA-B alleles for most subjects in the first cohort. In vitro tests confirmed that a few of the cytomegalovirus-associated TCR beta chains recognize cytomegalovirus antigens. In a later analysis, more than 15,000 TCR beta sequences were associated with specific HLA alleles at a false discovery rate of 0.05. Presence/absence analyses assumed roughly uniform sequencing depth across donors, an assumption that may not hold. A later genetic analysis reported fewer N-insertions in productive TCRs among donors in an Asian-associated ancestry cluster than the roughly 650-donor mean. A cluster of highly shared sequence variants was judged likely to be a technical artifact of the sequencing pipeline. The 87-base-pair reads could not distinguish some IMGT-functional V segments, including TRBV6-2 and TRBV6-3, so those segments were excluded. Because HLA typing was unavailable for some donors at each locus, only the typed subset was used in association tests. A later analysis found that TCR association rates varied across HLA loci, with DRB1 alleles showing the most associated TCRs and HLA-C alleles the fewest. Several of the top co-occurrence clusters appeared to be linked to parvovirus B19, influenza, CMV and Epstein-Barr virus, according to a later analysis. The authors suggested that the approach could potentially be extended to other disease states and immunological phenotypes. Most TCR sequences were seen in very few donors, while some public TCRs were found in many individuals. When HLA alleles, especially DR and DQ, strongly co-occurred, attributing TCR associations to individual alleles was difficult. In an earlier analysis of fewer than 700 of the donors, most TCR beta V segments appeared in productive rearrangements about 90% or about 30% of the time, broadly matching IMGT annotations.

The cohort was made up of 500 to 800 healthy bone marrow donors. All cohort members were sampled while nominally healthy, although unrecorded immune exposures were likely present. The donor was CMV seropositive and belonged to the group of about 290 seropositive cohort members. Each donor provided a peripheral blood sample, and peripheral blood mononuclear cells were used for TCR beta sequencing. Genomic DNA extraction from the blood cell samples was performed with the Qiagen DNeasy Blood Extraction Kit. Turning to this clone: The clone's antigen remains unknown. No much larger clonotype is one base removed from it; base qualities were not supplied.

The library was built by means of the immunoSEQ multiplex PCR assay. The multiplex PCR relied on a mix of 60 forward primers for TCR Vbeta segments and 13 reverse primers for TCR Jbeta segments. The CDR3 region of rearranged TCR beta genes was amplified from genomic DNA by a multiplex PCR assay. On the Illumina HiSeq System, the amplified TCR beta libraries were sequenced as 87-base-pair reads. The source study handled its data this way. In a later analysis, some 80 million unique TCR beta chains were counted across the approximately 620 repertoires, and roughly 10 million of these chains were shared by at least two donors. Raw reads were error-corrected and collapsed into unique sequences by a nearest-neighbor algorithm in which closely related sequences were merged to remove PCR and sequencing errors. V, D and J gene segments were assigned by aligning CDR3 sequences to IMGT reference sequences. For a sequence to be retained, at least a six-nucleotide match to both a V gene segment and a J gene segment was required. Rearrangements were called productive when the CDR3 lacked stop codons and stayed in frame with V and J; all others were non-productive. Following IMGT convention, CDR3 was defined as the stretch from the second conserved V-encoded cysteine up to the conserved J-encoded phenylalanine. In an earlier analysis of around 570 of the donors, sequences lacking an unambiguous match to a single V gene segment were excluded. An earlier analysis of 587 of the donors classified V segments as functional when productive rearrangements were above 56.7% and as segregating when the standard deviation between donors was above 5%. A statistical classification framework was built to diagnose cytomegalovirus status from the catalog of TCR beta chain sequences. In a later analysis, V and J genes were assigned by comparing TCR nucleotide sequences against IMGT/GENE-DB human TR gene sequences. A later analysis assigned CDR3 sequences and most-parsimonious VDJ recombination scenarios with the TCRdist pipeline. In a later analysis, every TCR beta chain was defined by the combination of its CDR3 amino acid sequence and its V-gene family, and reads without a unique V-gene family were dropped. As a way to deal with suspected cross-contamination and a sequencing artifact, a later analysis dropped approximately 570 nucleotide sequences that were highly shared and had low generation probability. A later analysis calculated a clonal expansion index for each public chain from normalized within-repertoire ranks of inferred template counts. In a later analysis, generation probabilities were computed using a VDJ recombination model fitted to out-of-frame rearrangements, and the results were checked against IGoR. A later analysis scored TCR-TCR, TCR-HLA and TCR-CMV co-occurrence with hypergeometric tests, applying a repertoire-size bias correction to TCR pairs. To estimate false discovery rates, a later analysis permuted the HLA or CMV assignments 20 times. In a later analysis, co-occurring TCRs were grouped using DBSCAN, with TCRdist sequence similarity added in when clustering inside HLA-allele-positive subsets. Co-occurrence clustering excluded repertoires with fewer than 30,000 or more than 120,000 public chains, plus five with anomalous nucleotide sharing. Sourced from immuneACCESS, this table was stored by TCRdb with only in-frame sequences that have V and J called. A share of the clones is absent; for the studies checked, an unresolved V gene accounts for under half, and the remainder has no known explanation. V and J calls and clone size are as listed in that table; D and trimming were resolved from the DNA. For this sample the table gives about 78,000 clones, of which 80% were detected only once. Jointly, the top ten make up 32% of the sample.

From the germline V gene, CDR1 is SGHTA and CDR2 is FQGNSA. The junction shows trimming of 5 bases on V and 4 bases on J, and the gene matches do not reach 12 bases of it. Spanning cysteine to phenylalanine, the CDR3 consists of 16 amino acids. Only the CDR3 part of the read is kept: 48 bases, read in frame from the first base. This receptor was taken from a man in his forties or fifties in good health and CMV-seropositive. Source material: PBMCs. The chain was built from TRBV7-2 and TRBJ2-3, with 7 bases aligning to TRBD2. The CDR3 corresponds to CASSPGTGGISDTQYF. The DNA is TGTGCCAGCAGCCCCGGGACGGGGGGTATTTCAGATACGCAGTATTTT. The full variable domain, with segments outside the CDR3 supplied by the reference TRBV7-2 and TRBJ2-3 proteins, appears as GAGVSQSPSNKVTEKGKDVELRCDPISGHTALYWYRQSLGQGLEFLIYFQGNSAPDKSGLPSDRFSAERTGGSVSTLTIQRTQQEDSAVYLCASSPGTGGISDTQYFGPGTRLTVL.